The 19 T cell receptor beta chains below were found in one sample sequenced in a study of CD8+ T cells in alopecia areata. Sequencing used cDNA as its template, made by extracting RNA and reverse transcribing it. Only in-frame clones appear in the TCRdb table, and some are missing; sequencing was by immunoSEQ multiplex PCR. The table records some 120,000 clones, 61% of them present only once. Described treatment: oral pan-JAK inhibitor, 5-10 mg twice daily. The sample here was CD4+ T cells sorted from blood, taken at week 4, from a patient treated with tofacitinib. The receptor source for this set is a human donor with alopecia areata.

The CDR3, as DNA: TGCGCCAGCAGCCCGGGGACACCTAGGCAGCCCCAGCATTTT. Translation gives CASSPGTPRQPQHF. V is TRBV5-1 and J is TRBJ1-5, with D perhaps matching TRBD1 (6 bases). CDR3 length: 14 residues. Germline lookup yields CDR1 SGHRS and CDR2 YFSETQ. Trimming cost V 4 bases and J 7 bases, with 15 bases left between them.

This clone was found a few times. This sequence joins TRBV5-6 and TRBJ1-2; a possible D gene is TRBD1 (5 bases). The CDR3 length is 14 residues. In germline, CDR1 is SGHDT, CDR2 YYEEEE. V was shortened by 4 bases and J by 4 bases, with 14 bases between the two germline ends. The CDR3 nucleotides read TGTGCCAGCAGCCAACGGGACGGGATCTATGGCTACACCTTC. This encodes CASSQRDGIYGYTF.

This clone was counted once. V gene TRBV30 combines with J gene TRBJ2-1, with 9 bases lining up with TRBD1. Germline loops: CDR1 GTSNPN, CDR2 SVGIG (reference sequence). The trim removed 4 bases at V and 6 bases at J, leaving 4 bases unmatched. This CDR3 has 13 amino acids. Here the CDR3 DNA reads TGTGCCTGGAATAGGGACAGGGCCAATGAGCAGTTCTTC. It yields the protein CAWNRDRANEQFF.

This rearrangement joins TRBV25-1 to TRBJ1-1, with 12 bases fitting TRBD1. The trim removed 6 bases at V and 5 bases at J, leaving 1 base unmatched. The germline CDR1 and CDR2 sequences are MGHDK and SYGVNS. This CDR3 is built from 13 residues. This CDR3 reads CASRGQGATEAFF. CDR3 bases: TGTGCCAGCAGGGGACAGGGGGCGACTGAAGCTTTCTTT.

V usage is TRBV28 and J usage is TRBJ1-5, with 7 bases aligning to TRBD1. The V segment lost 6 bases and the J segment 7 bases; nucleotides outside the gene matches: 9. The length of the CDR3 is 14 residues. Germline values: CDR1 MDHEN, CDR2 SYDVKM. DNA for the CDR3: TGTGCCAGCAGAGACACAGGGGCGCGGCAGCCCCAGCATTTT. This sequence encodes CASRDTGARQPQHF.

This chain links TRBV5-1 with TRBJ2-7, with 8 bases identical to TRBD2. The CDR3 contains 17 residues. The junction had 18 bases not matched to a gene; V was cut back by 4 bases and J by 6 bases. Germline CDR1 SGHRS, CDR2 YFSETQ. The chain's CDR3 is CASSIRTSSQPTREQYF. CDR3 coding DNA: TGCGCCAGCAGCATTAGGACTAGCAGCCAACCGACCCGCGAGCAGTACTTC.

In this sample, this clone turned up a few times. The rearrangement links TRBV29-1 to TRBJ1-1, with D possibly matching TRBD1 (5 bases). Between the trimmed V and J ends, which lost 5 bases and 3 bases, there was a span of 13 bases. CDR3 length equals 13 residues. CDR1 and CDR2 (germline): SQVTM, ANQGSEA. CDR3 sequence: CSVYQGIDTEAFF. CDR3 coding DNA: TGCAGCGTTTACCAGGGAATAGACACTGAAGCTTTCTTT. The full variable domain, completed using reference TRBV29-1 and TRBJ1-1, is SAVISQKPSRDICQRGTSLTIQCQVDSQVTMMFWYRQQPGQSLTLIATANQGSEATYESGFVIDKFPISRPNLTFSTLTVSNMSPEDSSIYLCSVYQGIDTEAFFGQGTRLTVV.

V usage is TRBV30 and J usage is TRBJ1-1; no firm D call. Trimming pared 3 bases from V and 5 bases from J, leaving 13 bases between. This CDR3 contains 13 residues. Germline loops: CDR1 GTSNPN, CDR2 SVGIG (reference sequence). This CDR3 is CAWRGGVGTEAFF. CDR3 in DNA: TGTGCCTGGAGAGGCGGTGTGGGAACTGAAGCTTTCTTT.

The table lists this clone with a few counts. This rearrangement joins TRBV6-6 to TRBJ2-5, with D unclear. This CDR3 contains 14 residues. Per the germline V gene, CDR1 is MNHNY and CDR2 is SVGAGI (reference sequence). Trimming removed 2 bases from V and 1 base from J, with 8 bases in between. CDR3 bases: TGTGCCAGCAGTTACGGACGCAGCCAAGAGACCCAGTACTTC. The encoded protein is CASSYGRSQETQYF.

This rearrangement joins TRBV29-1 to TRBJ1-1, with 9 bases that match TRBD1. Trimming took 6 bases from V and 3 from J; bases not matched to a gene: 5. This CDR3 spans 13 amino acids. The germline V gene encodes CDR1 SQVTM and CDR2 ANQGSEA. CDR3 nucleotides: TGCAGCGTGGGTCGGGACAGGGACACTGAAGCTTTCTTT. Protein product: CSVGRDRDTEAFF.

The chain is built from TRBV19 and TRBJ2-6, with D unresolved. Trimming left V 5 bases short and J 0 bases short, with 14 bases between. This CDR3 has 17 amino acids. Germline loops: CDR1 LNHDA, CDR2 SQIVND (reference sequence). The CDR3 is CASSRSSRASGANVLTF. CDR3 DNA sequence: TGTGCCAGTAGTCGTAGTAGTAGGGCCTCTGGGGCCAACGTCCTGACTTTC.

The J gene is TRBJ2-1, the V gene TRBV19; D is unclear. From germline, CDR1 is LNHDA and CDR2 SQIVND (reference sequence). Trimming cost V 9 bases and J 12 bases, with 21 bases left between them. The CDR3 is 13 residues long. The DNA of the CDR3 is TGTGCCAGCTCACCTAGTGGGTTATCGGGGCAGTTCTTC. Protein product: CASSPSGLSGQFF.

The V and J genes are TRBV29-1 and TRBJ2-7, with a weak D call TRBD1 (5 bases). Germline CDR1 SQVTM, CDR2 ANQGSEA. V shed 1 base and J shed 7 bases, with 11 bases lying between them. The CDR3 sequence is 12 residues long. Here the CDR3 DNA reads TGCAGCGTTGAAGGAACAGGTACGGAGCAGTACTTC. Amino acid sequence: CSVEGTGTEQYF.

There are a few counts of this clone. V gene TRBV7-9 combines with J gene TRBJ1-1; maybe TRBD1 (6 bases). The V and J ends lost 7 bases and 3 bases respectively, with 9 bases between them. Per the germline V gene, CDR1 is SEHNR and CDR2 is FQNEAQ (reference sequence). The CDR3 covers 12 residues. The CDR3 nucleotides read TGTGCCAGCACCCCAGGGGACACTGAAGCTTTCTTT. This translates into CASTPGDTEAFF. The full variable domain, rest sourced from reference TRBV7-9 and TRBJ1-1, is DTGVSQNPRHKITKRGQNVTFRCDPISEHNRLYWYRQTLGQGPEFLTYFQNEAQLEKSRLLSDRFSAERPKGSFSTLEIQRTEQGDSAMYLCASTPGDTEAFFGQGTRLTVV.

J is TRBJ2-7 and V is TRBV7-9; D may be TRBD2 (6 bases). CDR1 is SEHNR, CDR2 FQNEAQ, per germline (reference sequence). The CDR3 is 14 amino acids. Deletions cut 4 bases from V and 3 bases from J, with 13 bases between. Written as DNA, the CDR3 is TGTGCCAGCAGCTGGGGGGAGTCGGACTACGAGCAGTACTTC. Translated, it gives CASSWGESDYEQYF.

The chain recombines TRBV6-1 with TRBJ1-6; the D is unclear. Trimming cost V 2 bases and J 5 bases, with 4 bases left between them. The CDR3 has 13 residues. The V gene's germline CDR1 is MNHNS and CDR2 SASEGT. The CDR3 is CASSEQNNSPLHF. The CDR3 region has the DNA TGTGCCAGCAGTGAACAGAATAATTCACCCCTCCACTTT.

The rearrangement joins TRBV5-4 to TRBJ2-7; D perhaps matches TRBD1 (5 bases). Trimming removed 6 bases at V and 5 bases at J, with 15 bases between. The CDR3 length is 13 residues. Germline V gene sequence: CDR1 SGHNT, CDR2 YYREEE (reference sequence). The CDR3 DNA is TGTGCCAGCAACGCCTCCCCCAGGGACGAGCAGTACTTC. The encoded protein is CASNASPRDEQYF. The whole variable domain, filled in from reference TRBV5-4 and TRBJ2-7, reads ETGVTQSPTHLIKTRGQQVTLRCSSQSGHNTVSWYQQALGQGPQFIFQYYREEENGRGNFPPRFSGLQFPNYSSELNVNALELDDSALYLCASNASPRDEQYFGPGTRLTVT.

This clone has only one observation. This chain connects TRBV9 to TRBJ2-7; TRBD1 is a possible D gene (6 bases). CDR1 and CDR2 from the germline V gene are SGDLS and YYNGEE. V was shortened by 0 bases and J by 3 bases, with 10 bases between the two germline ends. This CDR3 spans 14 amino acids. This chain's CDR3 is CASSVGGQDYEQYF. In DNA, the CDR3 is TGTGCCAGCAGCGTAGGGGGACAAGACTACGAGCAGTACTTC.

The chain recombines TRBV27 with TRBJ2-3; 7 bases agree with TRBD1. J lost 3 bases, V lost 3 bases, and 3 bases had no gene match. The CDR3 spans 14 residues. Germline V gene data show CDR1 as MNHEY and CDR2 as SMNVEV (reference sequence). The CDR3 reads CASSFGGQTDTQYF. The CDR3 coding sequence is TGTGCCAGCAGTTTTGGGGGACAGACAGATACGCAGTATTTT.